This T cell receptor beta chain comes out of a study of breast tumors, draining lymph nodes, adjacent tissues. Overall study findings and caveats: Tumor TCR diversity was below lymph nodes but above nontumor tissue. Tumor T cell lymph node origin was a supported hypothesis, not proven.

TCRdb processed the multiplex PCR reads anew with MiXCR; each CDR3 protein has one entry. The data show around 170,000 distinct CDR3 sequences, around a third seen once. This clonotype has a handful of counts. Its matching antigen is unknown. V was cut by 4 bases and J by 2 bases, with 13 bases left in between. Germline CDR1 and CDR2: MNHNS and SASEGT. CDR3 length equals 15 residues. Breast cancer patients provided tissue from their axillary draining lymph nodes. The origin of this receptor is a female donor with breast cancer. Some clones in this sample may be carry-over from other donors' samples. The sample consisted of axillary lymph node tissue. The rearrangement uses TRBV6-1 and TRBJ2-3; a weak D match, TRBD2 (5 bases). The CDR3 DNA reads TGTGCCAGCAGTGCTCTCCCGGGGTTCACAGATACGCAGTATTTT. This sequence encodes CASSALPGFTDTQYF.